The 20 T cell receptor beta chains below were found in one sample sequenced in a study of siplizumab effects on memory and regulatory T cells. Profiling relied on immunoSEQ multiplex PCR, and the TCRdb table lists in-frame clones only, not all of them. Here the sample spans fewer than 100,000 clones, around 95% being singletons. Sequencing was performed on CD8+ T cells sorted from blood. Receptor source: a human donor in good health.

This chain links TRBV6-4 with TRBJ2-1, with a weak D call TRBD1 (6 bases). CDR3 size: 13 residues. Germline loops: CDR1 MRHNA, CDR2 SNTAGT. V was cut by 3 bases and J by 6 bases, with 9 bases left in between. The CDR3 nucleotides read TGTGCCAGCAGTGAACAGGGTGTCAATGAGCAGTTCTTC. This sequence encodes CASSEQGVNEQFF.

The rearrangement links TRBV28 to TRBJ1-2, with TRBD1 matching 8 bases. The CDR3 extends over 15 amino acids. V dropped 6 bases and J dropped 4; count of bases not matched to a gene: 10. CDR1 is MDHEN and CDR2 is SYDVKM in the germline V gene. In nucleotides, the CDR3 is TGTGCCAGCAGAAACGCCGGGACAGGCCTCTATGGCTACACCTTC. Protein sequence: CASRNAGTGLYGYTF.

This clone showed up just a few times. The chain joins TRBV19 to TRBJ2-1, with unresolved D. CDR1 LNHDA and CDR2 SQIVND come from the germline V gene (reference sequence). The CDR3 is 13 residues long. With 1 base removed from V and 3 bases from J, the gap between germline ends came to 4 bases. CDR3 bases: TGTGCCAGTAGTATAGTCGGCTACAATGAGCAGTTCTTC. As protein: CASSIVGYNEQFF.

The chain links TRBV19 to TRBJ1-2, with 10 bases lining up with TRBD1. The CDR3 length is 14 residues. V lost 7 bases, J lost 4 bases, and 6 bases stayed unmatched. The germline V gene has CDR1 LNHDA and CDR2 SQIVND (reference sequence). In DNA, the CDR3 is TGTGCCAGTAACCCAGACAGGGGGCCCTATGGCTACACCTTC. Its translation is CASNPDRGPYGYTF.

Here the CDR3 DNA reads TGTGCCAGCAGCTTATTGGATTCTAGGGGAGCCTACGAGCAGTACTTC. This translates into CASSLLDSRGAYEQYF. This chain joins TRBV13 and TRBJ2-7, with D perhaps matching TRBD1 or TRBD2 (5 bases each). Germline-derived CDR1 and CDR2 are PRHDT and FYEKMQ (reference sequence). CDR3 length: 16 residues. Trimming stripped 2 bases from V and 2 bases from J, with 16 bases between.

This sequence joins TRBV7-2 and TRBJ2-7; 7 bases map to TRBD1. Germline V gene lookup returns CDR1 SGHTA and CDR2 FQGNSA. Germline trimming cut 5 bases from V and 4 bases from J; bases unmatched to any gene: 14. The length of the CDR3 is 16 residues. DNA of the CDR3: TGTGCCAGCAGCACTGAGGGACAGCAGTATAGTTACGAGCAGTACTTC. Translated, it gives CASSTEGQQYSYEQYF.

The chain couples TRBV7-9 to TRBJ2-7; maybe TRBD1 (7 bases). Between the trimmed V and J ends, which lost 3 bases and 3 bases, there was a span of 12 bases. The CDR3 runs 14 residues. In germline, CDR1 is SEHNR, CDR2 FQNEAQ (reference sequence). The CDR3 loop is CASSFGQDYYEQYF. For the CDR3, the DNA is TGTGCCAGCAGCTTCGGACAGGACTACTACGAGCAGTACTTC.

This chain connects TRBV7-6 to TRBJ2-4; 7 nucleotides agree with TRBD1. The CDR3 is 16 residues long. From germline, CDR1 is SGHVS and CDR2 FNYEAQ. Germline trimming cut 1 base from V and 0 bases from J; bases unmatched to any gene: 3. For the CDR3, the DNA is TGTGCCAGCAGCTTAGAACCAGGGGGAGCCAAAAACATTCAGTACTTC. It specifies CASSLEPGGAKNIQYF.

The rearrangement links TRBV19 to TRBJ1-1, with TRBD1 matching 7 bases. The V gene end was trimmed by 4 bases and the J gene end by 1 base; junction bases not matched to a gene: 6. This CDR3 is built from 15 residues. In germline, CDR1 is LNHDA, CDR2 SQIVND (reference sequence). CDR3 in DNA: TGTGCCAGTAGTACCTGGGACAGTGGGAACACTGAAGCTTTCTTT. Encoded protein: CASSTWDSGNTEAFF.

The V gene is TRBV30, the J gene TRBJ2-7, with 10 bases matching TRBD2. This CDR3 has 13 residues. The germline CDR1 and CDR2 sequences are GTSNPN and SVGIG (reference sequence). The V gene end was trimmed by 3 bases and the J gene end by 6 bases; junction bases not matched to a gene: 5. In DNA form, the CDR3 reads TGTGCCTGGAGCAGGGTAGCGGGAGGCGAGCAGTACTTC. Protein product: CAWSRVAGGEQYF.

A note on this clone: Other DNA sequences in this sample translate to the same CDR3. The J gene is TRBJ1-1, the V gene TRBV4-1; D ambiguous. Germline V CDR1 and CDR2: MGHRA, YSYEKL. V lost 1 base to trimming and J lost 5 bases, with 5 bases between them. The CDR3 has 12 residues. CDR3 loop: CASSQGRTEAFF. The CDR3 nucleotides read TGCGCCAGCAGCCAAGGACGGACTGAAGCTTTCTTT.

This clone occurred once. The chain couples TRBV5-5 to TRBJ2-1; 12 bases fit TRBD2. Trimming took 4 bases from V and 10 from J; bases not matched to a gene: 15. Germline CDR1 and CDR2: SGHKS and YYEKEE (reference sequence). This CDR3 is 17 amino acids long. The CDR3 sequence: CASSITSRLAGVGEQFF. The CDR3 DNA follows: TGTGCCAGCAGCATAACCTCACGACTAGCGGGAGTAGGCGAGCAGTTCTTC.

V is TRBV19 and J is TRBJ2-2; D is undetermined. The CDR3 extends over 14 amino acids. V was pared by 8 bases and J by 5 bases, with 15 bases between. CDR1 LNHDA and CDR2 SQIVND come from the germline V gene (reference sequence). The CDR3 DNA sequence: TGTGCCAGTGGGGTGGCCGCGCTGACCGGGGAGCTGTTTTTT. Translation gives CASGVAALTGELFF.

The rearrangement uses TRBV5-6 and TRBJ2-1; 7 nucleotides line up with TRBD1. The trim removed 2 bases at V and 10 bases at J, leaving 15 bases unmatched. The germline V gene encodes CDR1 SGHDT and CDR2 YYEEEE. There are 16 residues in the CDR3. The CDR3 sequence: CASSLLAQGERREQFF. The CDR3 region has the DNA TGTGCCAGCAGCTTATTAGCGCAGGGGGAGAGGAGGGAGCAGTTCTTC.

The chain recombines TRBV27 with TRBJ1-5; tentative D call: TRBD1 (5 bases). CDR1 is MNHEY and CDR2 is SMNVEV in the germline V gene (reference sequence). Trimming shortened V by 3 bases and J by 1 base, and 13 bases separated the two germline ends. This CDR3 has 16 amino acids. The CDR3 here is CASSLSAEGSNQPQHF. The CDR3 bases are TGTGCCAGCAGTTTGTCCGCCGAGGGGAGCAATCAGCCCCAGCATTTT.

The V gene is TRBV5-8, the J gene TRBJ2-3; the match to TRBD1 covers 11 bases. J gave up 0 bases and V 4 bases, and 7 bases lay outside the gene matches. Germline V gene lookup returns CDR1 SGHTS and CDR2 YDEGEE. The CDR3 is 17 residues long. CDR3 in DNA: TGTGCCAGCAGCGTACCGGGACAGGGGGTGAGCACAGATACGCAGTATTTT. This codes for CASSVPGQGVSTDTQYF.

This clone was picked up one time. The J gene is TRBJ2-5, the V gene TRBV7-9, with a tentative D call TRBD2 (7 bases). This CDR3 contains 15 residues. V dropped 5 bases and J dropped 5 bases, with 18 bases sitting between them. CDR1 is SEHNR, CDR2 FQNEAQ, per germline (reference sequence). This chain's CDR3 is CASSNRKQGGETQYF. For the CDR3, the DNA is TGTGCCAGCAGCAACCGGAAACAGGGAGGGGAGACCCAGTACTTC.

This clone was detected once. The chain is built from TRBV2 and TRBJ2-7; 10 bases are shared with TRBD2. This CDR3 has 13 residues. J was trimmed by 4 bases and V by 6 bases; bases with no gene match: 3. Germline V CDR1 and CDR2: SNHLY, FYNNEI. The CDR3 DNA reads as TGTGCCAGCAGAGCGGGAGGGGAATACGAGCAGTACTTC. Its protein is CASRAGGEYEQYF.

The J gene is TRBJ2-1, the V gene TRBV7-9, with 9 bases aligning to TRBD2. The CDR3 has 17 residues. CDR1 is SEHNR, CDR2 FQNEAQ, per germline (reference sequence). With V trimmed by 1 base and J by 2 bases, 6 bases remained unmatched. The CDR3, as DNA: TGTGCCAGCAGCTTAGTCGCAGCGGGAGGTCCCTACAATGAGCAGTTCTTC. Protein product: CASSLVAAGGPYNEQFF.

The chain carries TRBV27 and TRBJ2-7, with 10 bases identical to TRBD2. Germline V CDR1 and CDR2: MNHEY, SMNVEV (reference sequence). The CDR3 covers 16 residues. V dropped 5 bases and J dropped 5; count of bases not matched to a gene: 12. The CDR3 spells CASSPMRYSGRDEQYF. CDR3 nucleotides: TGTGCCAGCAGTCCTATGAGATACAGCGGGAGGGACGAGCAGTACTTC.